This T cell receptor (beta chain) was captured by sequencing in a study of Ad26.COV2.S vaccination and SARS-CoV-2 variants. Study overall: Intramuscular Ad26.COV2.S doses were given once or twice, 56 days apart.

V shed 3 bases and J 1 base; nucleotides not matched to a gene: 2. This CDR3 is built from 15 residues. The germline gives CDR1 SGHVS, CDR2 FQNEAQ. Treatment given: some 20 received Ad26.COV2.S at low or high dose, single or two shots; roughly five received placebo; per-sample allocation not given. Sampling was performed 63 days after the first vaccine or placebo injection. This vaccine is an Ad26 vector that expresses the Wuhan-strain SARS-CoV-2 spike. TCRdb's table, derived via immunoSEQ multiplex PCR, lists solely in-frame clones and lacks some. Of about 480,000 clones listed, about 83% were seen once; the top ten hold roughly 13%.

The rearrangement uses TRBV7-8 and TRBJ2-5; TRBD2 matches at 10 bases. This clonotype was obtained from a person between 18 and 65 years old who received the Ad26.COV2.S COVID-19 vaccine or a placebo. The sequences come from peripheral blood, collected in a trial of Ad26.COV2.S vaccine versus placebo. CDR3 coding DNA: TGTGCCAGCAGCTTTAGCGGGAGGTCCCAAGAGACCCAGTACTTC. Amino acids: CASSFSGRSQETQYF.